The sequence of this T cell receptor (beta chain) was determined in a study of T-cell reconstitution after alpha-beta-depleted transplantation in children. Study-level findings and limits: Several hundred expanded graft clones reportedly were the source of alpha-beta T cells about two months after transplant. One year after transplant, T-cell counts and diversity came mostly from newly produced T cells.

The CDR3 runs to 16 residues. Trimming removed 6 bases from V and 0 bases from J, with 15 bases in between. In germline, CDR1 is SNHLY, CDR2 FYNNEI. A library of TCRbeta sequences, prepared with unique molecular identifiers, was generated. TCRdb passed the PCR reads through MiXCR, listing each CDR3 protein once. In the table there are about 580,000 distinct CDR3 sequences, 25% to 30% of which are singletons. Only a few counts were recorded for this clonotype. The antigen is not known. This chain connects TRBV2 to TRBJ2-4, with TRBD2 as a possible D gene (5 bases). The source is a boy less than two years old with Wiskott-Aldrich syndrome, due to receive a stem cell transplant. This sample comprised PBMCs, obtained before TCRalphabeta/CD19-depleted stem cell transplant. The CDR3 here is CASRMRVRIAKNIQYF. The CDR3 bases are TGTGCCAGCAGGATGCGGGTGCGAATAGCCAAAAACATTCAGTACTTC.